This record concerns one T cell receptor beta chain sequence. Antigen specificity is unknown. Compared with germline, one end of the junction differs, possibly owing to a read error. This sample's RNA came from whole unsorted tissue. Donors were chemotherapy-naive, newly diagnosed lung cancer surgical patients in China, August–late 2014. This sample was included in a study of tumor and adjacent non-tumor tissue in lung cancer. General study findings and limits: Higher tumor TCR diversity was associated with shorter survival. Normal lung showed higher cumulative top 100 clone frequency than tumor.

Three rounds of nested PCR, following a modified ARM-PCR protocol, produced the TCRbeta library. TCRdb re-called the multiplex PCR reads with MiXCR, one entry per CDR3 protein. This sample has 120,000 to 150,000 distinct CDR3 sequences, with about 71% found just once. The receptor's source is a man in his 60s with small cell lung cancer. Sequenced sample: lung tumor tissue.

This chain's CDR3 is CASSISQGSYEQYF. The CDR3 region has the DNA TGCGCCAGCAGCATAAGCCAGGGATCCTACGAGCAGTACTTC. The chain has TRBV11-1 and TRBJ2-7; perhaps TRBD1 as D (5 bases). There are 14 residues in the CDR3. The germline V gene has CDR1 SGHAT and CDR2 FQDESV (reference sequence).